This TCR beta chain appears in the sequencing data of a study of blood T cell repertoires in COVID-19. Whole-study context: From T cells, B-cell-depleted T cells, or PBMCs came the material, which was cDNA or gDNA.

Only in-frame clones appear in the TCRdb table, and some are missing; sequencing was by immunoSEQ multiplex PCR. The sample yields under 35,000 clones, 78% seen once. Trimming removed 5 bases from V and 5 bases from J, with 13 bases in between. The CDR3 runs 13 residues. Germline V gene sequence: CDR1 SGHRS, CDR2 YFSETQ. This clone showed up just once. V usage is TRBV5-1 and J usage is TRBJ1-2; maybe TRBD1 (6 bases). This receptor was obtained from an elderly man with acute or convalescent COVID-19. The sequencing input was peripheral blood. Here the CDR3 DNA reads TGCGCCAGCAGGGCAGGGGTAGGGTATGGCTACACCTTC. This translates into CASRAGVGYGYTF.